This T cell receptor beta chain was profiled in a study of blood T cell repertoires in COVID-19. Study-level information: T cells, B-cell-depleted T cells, or PBMCs provided the cDNA or gDNA that served as material.

TCRdb's table, derived via immunoSEQ multiplex PCR, lists solely in-frame clones and lacks some. The sample shows approximately 500,000 clones, 80% to 90% of them seen only once. This clone was observed once. Germline V gives CDR1 MNHNY, CDR2 SVGAGI (reference sequence). The junction had 11 bases not matched to a gene; V was cut back by 5 bases and J by 1 base. The CDR3 covers 17 residues. This TCR was sampled from a human donor in a cohort sampled during active COVID-19. Material: peripheral blood. V gene TRBV6-6 combines with J gene TRBJ2-3; 8 bases match TRBD1. The CDR3 coding sequence is TGTGCCAGCAGTCCTACACAGGGGGTCGTCGGCACAGATACGCAGTATTTT. Translation: CASSPTQGVVGTDTQYF.